This T cell receptor (beta chain) derives from a study of cytomegalovirus exposure and HLA in healthy donors. Researchers ran the PCR with 60 Vbeta and 13 Jbeta primers. The data were produced by immunoSEQ multiplex PCR, yet TCRdb's version contains in-frame clones alone and is incomplete. The profile covers 130,000 or so clones, with about 81% appearing a single time and around 8.1% taken by the ten largest. The CDR3 consists of 21 residues. The chain combines TRBV21-1 with TRBJ2-4; the D call in the table, TRBD1, was not verified against the DNA. TRBV21-1 has pseudogene status. Sequencing input: PBMCs. The TCR sequence derives from a woman aged 45-65 years in good health and CMV-seropositive. Written as DNA, the CDR3 is TGTGCCAGCAGCAATCGGTCACAGATGACCATGATGCCCATAGCCAAAAACATTCAGTACTTC. Encoded protein: CASSNRSQMTMMPIAKNIQYF.